This passage covers 10 T cell receptor beta chains from one sample sequenced in a study of T cell changes during pregnancy in multiple sclerosis. The assay was immunoSEQ multiplex PCR, and TCRdb's table has in-frame clones only and misses some. The data contain roughly 72,000 clones, approximately 90% of them singletons. The sample consisted of CD4+ T cells from peripheral blood mononuclear cells, taken before pregnancy. Every receptor here comes from a female donor with multiple sclerosis, enrolled in a pregnancy study.

This clone was counted once. This chain joins TRBV5-1 and TRBJ2-5, with 11 bases that match TRBD1. The CDR3 spans 14 residues. The J segment lost 5 bases and the V segment lost 3 bases, leaving 3 bases of the junction unmatched. Germline lookup yields CDR1 SGHRS and CDR2 YFSETQ. CDR3 region: CASSWDRGMETQYF. The CDR3 nucleotides are TGCGCCAGCAGCTGGGACAGGGGGATGGAGACCCAGTACTTC.

The chain links TRBV28 to TRBJ2-3, with TRBD2 identical over 9 bases. In germline, CDR1 is MDHEN, CDR2 SYDVKM. With V trimmed by 5 bases and J by 6 bases, 9 bases remained unmatched. The CDR3 has 15 amino acids. In nucleotides, the CDR3 is TGTGCCAGCAGTGGTAGTAGCGGGAGTCGGGATACGCAGTATTTT. This translates into CASSGSSGSRDTQYF.

The V and J genes are TRBV30 and TRBJ2-1; weak D call: TRBD2 (5 bases). The CDR3 extends over 16 amino acids. Germline CDR1 is GTSNPN and CDR2 is SVGIG (reference sequence). Between the trimmed V and J ends, which lost 4 bases and 5 bases, there was a span of 21 bases. The CDR3 nucleotides read TGTGCCTGGAACCCGAAGGCGGGCCCCCCGCACAATGAGCAGTTCTTC. Translation gives CAWNPKAGPPHNEQFF.

V gene TRBV29-1 combines with J gene TRBJ2-6; D is possibly TRBD1 (6 bases). CDR1 is SQVTM and CDR2 is ANQGSEA in the germline V gene. The CDR3 length is 16 residues. Trimming stripped 2 bases from V and 2 bases from J, with 13 bases between. The CDR3, as DNA: TGCAGCGTTGAAAGGCCAGGGGTTGCTGGGGCCAACGTCCTGACTTTC. This sequence encodes CSVERPGVAGANVLTF.

This CDR3 is CASSEYERRAYTF. DNA for the CDR3: TGTGCCAGCAGTGAATACGAAAGGAGGGCCTACACCTTC. The chain uses TRBV2 and TRBJ1-2; D is ambiguous. CDR3 size: 13 residues. Germline V gene lookup returns CDR1 SNHLY and CDR2 FYNNEI. The V end was cut by 2 bases, the J end by 10 bases, with 14 bases between.

A word on this clone: At one end, the junction sequence differs from germline, possibly due to a read error. The V gene is TRBV6-1, the J gene TRBJ2-2; 11 bases are a match to TRBD2. The CDR3 consists of 14 residues. Germline CDR1 is MNHNS and CDR2 is SASEGT. This CDR3 reads CASSTSGRTEELFF. The CDR3 DNA is TGTGCCAGCTCTACTAGCGGGAGAACCGAGGAGCTGTTTTTT.

The rearrangement joins TRBV30 to TRBJ1-5; D not certain. Trimming shortened V by 3 bases and J by 4 bases, and 10 bases separated the two germline ends. This CDR3 is 13 amino acids long. Germline V gene data show CDR1 as GTSNPN and CDR2 as SVGIG (reference sequence). CDR3 nucleotides: TGTGCCTGGAGCATAGCCGATAATCAGCCCCAGCATTTT. It specifies CAWSIADNQPQHF.

The genes are TRBV6-5 and TRBJ1-1, with a tentative D call TRBD1 (5 bases). Trimming stripped 5 bases from V and 1 base from J, with 14 bases between. The CDR3 extends over 15 amino acids. Germline CDR1 reads MNHEY; CDR2 reads SVGAGI. The chain's CDR3 is CASSSRPQGNTEAFF. CDR3 DNA: TGTGCCAGCAGTAGTAGACCCCAGGGGAACACTGAAGCTTTCTTT.

The chain couples TRBV5-4 to TRBJ2-3, with 7 bases identical to TRBD1. The CDR3 length is 18 residues. V lost 0 bases to trimming and J lost 1 base; unmatched junction nucleotides: 11. Germline CDR1 reads SGHNT; CDR2 reads YYREEE (reference sequence). The CDR3 region has the DNA TGTGCCAGCAGCTTGGGACAGGGAAGGATCCAGCGCACAGATACGCAGTATTTT. The encoded protein is CASSLGQGRIQRTDTQYF.

The CDR3 DNA reads as TGTGCCAGCAGGGAGACAGGGGTGGGGAATGAGCAGTTCTTC. Translating it yields CASRETGVGNEQFF. The chain joins TRBV28 to TRBJ2-1; 8 bases agree with TRBD1. J was trimmed by 7 bases and V by 6 bases; bases with no gene match: 8. Looked up from germline, CDR1 is MDHEN and CDR2 is SYDVKM. The CDR3 contains 14 residues.